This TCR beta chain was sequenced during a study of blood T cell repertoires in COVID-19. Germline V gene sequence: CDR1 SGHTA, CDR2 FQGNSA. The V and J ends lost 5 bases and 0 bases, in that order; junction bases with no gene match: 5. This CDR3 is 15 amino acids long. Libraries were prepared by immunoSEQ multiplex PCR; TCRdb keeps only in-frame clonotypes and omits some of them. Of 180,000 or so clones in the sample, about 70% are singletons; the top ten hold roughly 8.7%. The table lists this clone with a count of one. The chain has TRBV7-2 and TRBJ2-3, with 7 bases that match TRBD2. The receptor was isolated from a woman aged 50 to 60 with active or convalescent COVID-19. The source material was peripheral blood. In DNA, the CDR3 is TGTGCCAGCAGCCTGGGACTACTTAGCACAGATACGCAGTATTTT. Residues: CASSLGLLSTDTQYF.